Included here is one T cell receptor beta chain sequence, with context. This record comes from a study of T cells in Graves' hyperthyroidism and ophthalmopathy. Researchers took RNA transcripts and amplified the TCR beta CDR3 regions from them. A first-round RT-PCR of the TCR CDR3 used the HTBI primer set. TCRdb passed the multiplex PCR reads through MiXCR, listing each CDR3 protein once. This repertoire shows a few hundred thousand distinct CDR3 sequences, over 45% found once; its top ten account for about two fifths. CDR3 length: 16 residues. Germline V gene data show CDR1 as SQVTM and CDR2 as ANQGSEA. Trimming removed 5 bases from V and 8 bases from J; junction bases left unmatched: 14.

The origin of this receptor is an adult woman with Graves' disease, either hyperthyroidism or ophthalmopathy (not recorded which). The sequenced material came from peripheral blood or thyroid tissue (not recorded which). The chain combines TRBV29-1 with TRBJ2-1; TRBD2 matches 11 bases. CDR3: CSVNSGTSGRRYEQFF. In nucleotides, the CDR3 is TGCAGCGTTAATAGTGGGACTAGCGGTCGAAGGTATGAGCAGTTCTTC.